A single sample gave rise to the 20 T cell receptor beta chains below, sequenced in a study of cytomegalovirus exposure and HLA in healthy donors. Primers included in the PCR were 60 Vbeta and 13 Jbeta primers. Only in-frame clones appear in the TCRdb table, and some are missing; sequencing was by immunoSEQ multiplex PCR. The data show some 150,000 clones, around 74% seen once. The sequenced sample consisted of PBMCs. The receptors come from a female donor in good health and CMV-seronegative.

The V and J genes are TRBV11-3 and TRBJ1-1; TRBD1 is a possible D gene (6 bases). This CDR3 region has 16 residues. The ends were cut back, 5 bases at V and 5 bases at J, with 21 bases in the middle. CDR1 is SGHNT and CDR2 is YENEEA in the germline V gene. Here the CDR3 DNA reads TGTGCCAGCAGCCATTGCAGGATGGGGGCTGAAACTGAAGCTTTCTTT. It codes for CASSHCRMGAETEAFF.

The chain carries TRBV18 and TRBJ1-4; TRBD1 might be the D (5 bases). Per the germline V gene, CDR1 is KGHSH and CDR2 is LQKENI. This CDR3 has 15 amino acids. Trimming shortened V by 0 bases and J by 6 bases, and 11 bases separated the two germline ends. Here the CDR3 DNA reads TGTGCCAGCTCACCACCGGGAGGAGGGGATGAAAAACTGTTTTTT. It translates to CASSPPGGGDEKLFF.

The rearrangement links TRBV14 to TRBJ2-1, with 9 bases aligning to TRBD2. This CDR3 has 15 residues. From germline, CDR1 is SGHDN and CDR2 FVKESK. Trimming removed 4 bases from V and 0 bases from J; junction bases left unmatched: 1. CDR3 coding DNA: TGTGCCAGCAGCCTGGGACTAGCCTCCTACAATGAGCAGTTCTTC. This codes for CASSLGLASYNEQFF.

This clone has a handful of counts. CDR3 residues: CAWSVPQRGAKQYF. The CDR3 bases are TGTGCCTGGAGTGTACCCCAGCGGGGGGCCAAGCAGTACTTC. The chain links TRBV30 to TRBJ2-7, with 9 bases fitting TRBD2. Per germline, CDR1 GTSNPN and CDR2 SVGIG (reference sequence). The CDR3 is made up of 14 amino acids. Germline trimming cut 0 bases from V and 8 bases from J; bases unmatched to any gene: 8.

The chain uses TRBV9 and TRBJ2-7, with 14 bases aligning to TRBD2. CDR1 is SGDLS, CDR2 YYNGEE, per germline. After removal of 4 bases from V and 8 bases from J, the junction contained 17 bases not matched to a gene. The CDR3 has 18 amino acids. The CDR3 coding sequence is TGTGCCAGCAGCCCAAGGACTAGCGGGGGGCCCGATTTTACGAAGCAGTACTTC. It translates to CASSPRTSGGPDFTKQYF.

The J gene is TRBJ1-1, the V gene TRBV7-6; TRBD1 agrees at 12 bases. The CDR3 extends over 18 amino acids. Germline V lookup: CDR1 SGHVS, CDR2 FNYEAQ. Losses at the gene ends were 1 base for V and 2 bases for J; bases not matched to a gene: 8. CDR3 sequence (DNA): TGTGCCAGCAGCTTAGGGCCGGGGACAGGGGGCCCCAACACTGAAGCTTTCTTT. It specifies CASSLGPGTGGPNTEAFF.

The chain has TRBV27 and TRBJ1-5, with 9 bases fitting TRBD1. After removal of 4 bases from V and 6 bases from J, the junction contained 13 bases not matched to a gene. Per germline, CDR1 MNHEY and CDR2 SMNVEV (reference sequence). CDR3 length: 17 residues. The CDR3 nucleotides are TGTGCCAGCAGTTCACGGAGTACAGGGGGCGACGGTCAGCCCCAGCATTTT. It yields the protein CASSSRSTGGDGQPQHF.

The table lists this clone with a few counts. The CDR3 protein is CASSLTRNTEAFF. The CDR3 nucleotides read TGTGCCAGCAGCCTGACAAGGAACACTGAAGCTTTCTTT. The chain couples TRBV27 to TRBJ1-1; D remains unclear. The CDR3 spans 13 residues. The V and J ends lost 6 bases and 1 base respectively, with 9 bases between them. CDR1 and CDR2 from the germline V gene are MNHEY and SMNVEV (reference sequence).

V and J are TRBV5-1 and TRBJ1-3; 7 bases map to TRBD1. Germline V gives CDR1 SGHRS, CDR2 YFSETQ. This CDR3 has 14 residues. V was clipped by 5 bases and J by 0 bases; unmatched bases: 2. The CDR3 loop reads CASRGTASGNTIYF. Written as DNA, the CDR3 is TGCGCCAGCAGAGGGACAGCCTCTGGAAACACCATATATTTT.

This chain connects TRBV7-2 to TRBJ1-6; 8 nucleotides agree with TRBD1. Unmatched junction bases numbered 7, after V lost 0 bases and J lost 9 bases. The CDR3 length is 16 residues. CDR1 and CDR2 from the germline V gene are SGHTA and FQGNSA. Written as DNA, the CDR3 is TGTGCCAGCAGCTTAGCGGGGGGGACAGGTATTTCACCCCTCCACTTT. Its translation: CASSLAGGTGISPLHF.

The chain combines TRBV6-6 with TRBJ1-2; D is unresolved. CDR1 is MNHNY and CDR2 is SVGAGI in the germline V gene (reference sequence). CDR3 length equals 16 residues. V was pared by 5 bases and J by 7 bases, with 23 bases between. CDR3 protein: CASSQLNTLDGGGYTF. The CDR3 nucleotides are TGTGCCAGCAGTCAACTAAACACACTGGATGGTGGTGGCTACACCTTC.

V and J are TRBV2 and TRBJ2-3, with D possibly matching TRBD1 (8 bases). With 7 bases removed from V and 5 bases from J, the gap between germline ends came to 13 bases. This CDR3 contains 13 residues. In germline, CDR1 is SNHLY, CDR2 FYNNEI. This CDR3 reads CASKYRGGDTQYF. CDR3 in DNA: TGTGCCAGCAAATACAGGGGGGGAGATACGCAGTATTTT.

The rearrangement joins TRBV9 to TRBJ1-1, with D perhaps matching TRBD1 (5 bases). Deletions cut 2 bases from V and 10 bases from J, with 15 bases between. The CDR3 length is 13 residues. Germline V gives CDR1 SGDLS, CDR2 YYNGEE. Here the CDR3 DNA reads TGTGCCAGCAGCGTTAATCGACAGACGATAGCTTTCTTT. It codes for CASSVNRQTIAFF.

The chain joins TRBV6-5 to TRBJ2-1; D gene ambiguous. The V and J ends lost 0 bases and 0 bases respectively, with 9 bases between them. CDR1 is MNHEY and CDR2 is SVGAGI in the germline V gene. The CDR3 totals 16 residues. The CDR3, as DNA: TGTGCCAGCAGTTACTCACCCCTGAGCTCCTACAATGAGCAGTTCTTC. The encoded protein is CASSYSPLSSYNEQFF.

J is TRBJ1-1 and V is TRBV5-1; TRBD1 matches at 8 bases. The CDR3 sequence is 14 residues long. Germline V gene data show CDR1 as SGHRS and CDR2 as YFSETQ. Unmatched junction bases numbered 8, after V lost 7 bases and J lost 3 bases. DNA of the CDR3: TGCGCCAGCGCGTGGACAGGGTCGGACACTGAAGCTTTCTTT. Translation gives CASAWTGSDTEAFF.

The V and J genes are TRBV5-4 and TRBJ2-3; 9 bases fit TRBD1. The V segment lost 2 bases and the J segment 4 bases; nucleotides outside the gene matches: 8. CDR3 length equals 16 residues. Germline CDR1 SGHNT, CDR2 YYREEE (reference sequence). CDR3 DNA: TGTGCCAGCAGCTTAGGGACAGGGCCCCCGGCAGATACGCAGTATTTT. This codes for CASSLGTGPPADTQYF.

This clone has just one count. The CDR3 here is CASSSGQKNTEAFF. As DNA, the CDR3 is TGTGCCAGCAGCTCGGGACAGAAGAACACTGAAGCTTTCTTT. The chain uses TRBV5-4 and TRBJ1-1, with 7 bases fitting TRBD1. V lost 3 bases to trimming and J lost 1 base; unmatched junction nucleotides: 3. Germline CDR1 SGHNT, CDR2 YYREEE (reference sequence). The CDR3 totals 14 residues.

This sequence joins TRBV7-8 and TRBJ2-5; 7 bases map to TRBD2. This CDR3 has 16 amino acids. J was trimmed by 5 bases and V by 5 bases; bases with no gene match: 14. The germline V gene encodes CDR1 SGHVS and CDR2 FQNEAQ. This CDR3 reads CASSQQETGGRETQYF. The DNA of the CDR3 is TGTGCCAGCAGCCAGCAAGAAACGGGGGGTAGGGAGACCCAGTACTTC.

The CDR3 nucleotides read TGTGCCAGCAGCTACAGTGTCGGGACATCGAGCTCTGGAAACACCATATATTTT. The encoded protein is CASSYSVGTSSSGNTIYF. The chain couples TRBV11-2 to TRBJ1-3, with D perhaps TRBD1 (6 bases). Trimming took 4 bases from V and 0 from J, leaving 19 bases between them. CDR1 and CDR2 from the germline V gene are SGHAT and FQNNGV. The CDR3 length is 18 residues.

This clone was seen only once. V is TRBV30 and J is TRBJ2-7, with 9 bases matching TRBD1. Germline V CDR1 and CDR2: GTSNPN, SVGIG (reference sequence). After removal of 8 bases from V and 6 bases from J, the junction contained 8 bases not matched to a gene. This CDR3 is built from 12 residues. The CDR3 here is CAGDRAGREQYF. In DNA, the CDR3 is TGTGCCGGGGACAGGGCAGGACGCGAGCAGTACTTC.